The 11 T cell receptor beta chains below all came from one sample that was sequenced in a study of T-cell reconstitution after alpha-beta-depleted transplantation in children (dated by TCRdb to the mid-2010s). This specimen's treatment or condition label, per the study, means: allogeneic hematopoietic cell transplantation with graft depleted of TCRalphabeta T cells and CD19 B cells. To prepare the library, PCR was applied. Sequencing took place on an Illumina HiSeq 2500. Molecular barcoding was employed in the preparation of TCR libraries, with unique molecular identifiers being used to normalize TCRbeta repertoire quantification. TCRdb trimmed the raw reads at Q25, called clones with MiXCR and kept productive beta chains. For every CDR3 protein sequence, its rows merge into one entry that carries the most common genes and DNA. For this sample there are about 980,000 distinct CDR3 sequences; roughly 31% appear just once. The ten largest clones capture under 30% of the sample.

The source was PBMCs, mostly from graft donor cells, collected 360 days after TCRalphabeta/CD19-depleted stem cell transplant. These receptors were collected from a boy in the first two years of life who had a stem cell transplant for SCID, so the T cells may come from the graft donor.

The gene calls are TRBV15 and TRBJ2-3; possible D gene TRBD1, 5 bases. This CDR3 region has 13 residues. Germline CDR1 LNHNV, CDR2 YYDKDF (reference sequence). Trimming cost V 6 bases and J 2 bases, with 9 bases left between them. CDR3: CATRPGSTDTQYF. The CDR3 DNA reads as TGTGCCACCAGGCCAGGGTCCACAGATACGCAGTATTTT.

This clonotype was seen only a few times. The J gene is TRBJ2-1, the V gene TRBV7-9; D remains ambiguous. V was trimmed by 5 bases and J by 0 bases, leaving 11 bases between them. The CDR3 is 15 amino acids. Germline V lookup: CDR1 SEHNR, CDR2 FQNEAQ (reference sequence). Here the CDR3 DNA reads TGTGCCAGCAGCGATGACTCGAGCTCCTACAATGAGCAGTTCTTC. It translates to CASSDDSSSYNEQFF.

The chain links TRBV4-3 to TRBJ1-2; 12 positions match TRBD1. The germline V gene encodes CDR1 LGHNA and CDR2 YSLEER. This CDR3 region has 16 residues. After removal of 4 bases from V and 8 bases from J, the junction contained 11 bases not matched to a gene. The CDR3 reads CASSRRTGQGAGGYTF. CDR3 bases: TGCGCCAGCAGCCGACGGACGGGACAGGGGGCCGGCGGCTACACCTTC.

There are a few counts of this clonotype. The chain is built from TRBV5-1 and TRBJ2-3, with 7 bases lining up with TRBD2. J lost 6 bases, V lost 1 base, and 8 bases had no gene match. The CDR3 is made up of 15 amino acids. CDR1 is SGHRS and CDR2 is YFSETQ in the germline V gene. As DNA, the CDR3 is TGCGCCAGCAGCTTGAGCGGGGTCTCGGTGGATACGCAGTATTTT. It specifies CASSLSGVSVDTQYF.

This chain uses TRBV3-1 with TRBJ2-3; 15 nucleotides line up with TRBD2. V was clipped by 4 bases and J by 2 bases; unmatched bases: 7. This CDR3 contains 18 residues. Germline V gene data show CDR1 as LGHDT and CDR2 as YNNKEL (reference sequence). CDR3 region: CASSPGLAGGNPTDTQYF. The CDR3 DNA is TGTGCCAGCAGCCCGGGACTAGCGGGGGGCAATCCCACAGATACGCAGTATTTT.

The chain uses TRBV11-2 and TRBJ2-7; D remains ambiguous. This CDR3 is 15 amino acids long. V was clipped by 2 bases and J by 4 bases, with 15 bases between them. CDR1 and CDR2 from the germline V gene are SGHAT and FQNNGV. The CDR3 protein is CASSLLIGFPYEQYF. The CDR3 DNA sequence: TGTGCCAGCAGCTTACTGATCGGATTTCCTTACGAGCAGTACTTC.

In its sample, this clonotype was seen a few times. The rearrangement joins TRBV20-1 to TRBJ1-1; maybe TRBD1 (5 bases). V was trimmed by 5 bases and J by 4 bases, leaving 11 bases between them. The CDR3 has 12 residues. The germline V gene has CDR1 DFQATT and CDR2 SNEGSKA (reference sequence). Written as DNA, the CDR3 is TGCAGTGCTGATAAGGGGACCACTGAAGCTTTCTTT. Encoded protein: CSADKGTTEAFF.

In DNA, the CDR3 is TGCGCCAGCAGTTTTGTGGGGGACAGCGATTTTTACAATGAGCAGTTCTTC. Residues: CASSFVGDSDFYNEQFF. The chain combines TRBV5-1 with TRBJ2-1; the match to TRBD1 covers 7 bases. The CDR3 is made up of 17 amino acids. Unmatched junction bases numbered 15, after V lost 5 bases and J lost 4 bases. Germline CDR1 SGHRS, CDR2 YFSETQ.

The V and J genes are TRBV12-3 or TRBV12-4 and TRBJ2-1; 7 positions match TRBD2. There are 13 residues in the CDR3. Trimming removed 5 bases from V and 12 bases from J; junction bases left unmatched: 10. In nucleotides, the CDR3 is TGTGCCAGCAGTCCCACGCAACCGGGAGGGCAGTTCTTC. Protein product: CASSPTQPGGQFF.

This clonotype was counted between two and nine times. V usage is TRBV12-3 or TRBV12-4 and J usage is TRBJ2-1; maybe TRBD2 (5 bases). Trimming took 5 bases from V and 5 from J, leaving 13 bases between them. The CDR3 contains 14 residues. In nucleotides, the CDR3 is TGTGCCAGCAGTCCCAGGAGGTATAACAATGAGCAGTTCTTC. Protein: CASSPRRYNNEQFF.

V is TRBV5-1 and J is TRBJ1-1; D is undetermined. Germline V CDR1 and CDR2: SGHRS, YFSETQ. V lost 0 bases and J lost 3, with 9 bases in between. The length of the CDR3 is 14 residues. Written as DNA, the CDR3 is TGCGCCAGCAGCTTGGGGCGGCCTTACACTGAAGCTTTCTTT. Its protein is CASSLGRPYTEAFF.